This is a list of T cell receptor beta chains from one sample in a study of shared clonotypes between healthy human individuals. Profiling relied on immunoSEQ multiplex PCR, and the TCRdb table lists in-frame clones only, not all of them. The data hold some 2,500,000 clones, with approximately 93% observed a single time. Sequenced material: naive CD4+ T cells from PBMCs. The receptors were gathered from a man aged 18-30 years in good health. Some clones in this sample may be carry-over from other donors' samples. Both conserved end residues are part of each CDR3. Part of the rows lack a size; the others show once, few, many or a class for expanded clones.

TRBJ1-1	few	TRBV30	CAWSVLAQTHMNTEAFF
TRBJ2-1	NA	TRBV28	CASSYTGLAIYGSYNEQFF
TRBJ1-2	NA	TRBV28	CASSLLSAGYSYTF
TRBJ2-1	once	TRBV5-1	CASSVGLAGGGPSYNEQFF
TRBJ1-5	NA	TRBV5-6	CASSLYSRDQPQHF
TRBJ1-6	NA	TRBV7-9	CASSAVRGNKGHSPLHF
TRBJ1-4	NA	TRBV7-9	CASSLSRVDEKLFF
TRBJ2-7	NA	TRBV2	CASSDIDTTYEQYF
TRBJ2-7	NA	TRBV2	CASSVDRGPYEQYF
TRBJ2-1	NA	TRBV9	CASSVGGVYNEQFF
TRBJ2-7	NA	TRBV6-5	CASSWTSGIYEQYF
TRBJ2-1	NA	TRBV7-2	CASSLPAGGYNEQFF
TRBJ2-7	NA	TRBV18	CASSPSKPGTVKSYEQYF
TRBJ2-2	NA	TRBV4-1	CASSQSGKALTGELFF
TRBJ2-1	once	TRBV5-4	CASSEGPTYNEQFF
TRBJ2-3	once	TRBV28	CASSLITGGALPDTQYF
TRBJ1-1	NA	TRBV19	CASSVGRSTEAFF
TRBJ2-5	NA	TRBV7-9	CASSSAGTPQYF
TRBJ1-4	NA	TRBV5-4	CASSLEGSGDEKLFF
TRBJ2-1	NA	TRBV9	CASSVGLAAYNEQFF
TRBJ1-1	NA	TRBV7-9	CASSFDSNTEAFF
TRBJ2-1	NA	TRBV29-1	CSVSGPTYNEQFF